Listed here are 12 T cell receptor beta chains from one sample, sequenced in a study of blood T cell repertoires in COVID-19. TCRdb keeps only in-frame clones here, not all; method: immunoSEQ multiplex PCR. The profile shows about 190,000 clones, 90% of them singletons. The sample comprised peripheral blood. These receptors were taken from a man between 50 and 59 years old with acute or convalescent COVID-19.

This clone was observed once. The chain has TRBV7-2 and TRBJ1-4; 9 nucleotides line up with TRBD1. The germline gives CDR1 SGHTA, CDR2 FQGNSA. CDR3 length: 14 residues. V shed 4 bases, J shed 7 bases, and the junction held 4 bases outside the gene matches. The DNA for the CDR3 is TGTGCCAGCAGCTCAGGACAGGGGACTGAAAAACTGTTTTTT. The encoded protein is CASSSGQGTEKLFF.

The V gene is TRBV7-9, the J gene TRBJ2-5, with D possibly TRBD2 on 6 matching bases. Germline CDR1 and CDR2: SEHNR and FQNEAQ (reference sequence). V was clipped by 7 bases and J by 4 bases, with 16 bases between them. The length of the CDR3 is 14 residues. The CDR3: CASKWTGGLETQYF. Written as DNA, the CDR3 is TGTGCCAGCAAGTGGACCGGAGGGCTAGAGACCCAGTACTTC.

The V call is TRBV10-3, the J call TRBJ1-1, with 7 bases fitting TRBD1. V gave up 6 bases and J gave up 1 base; unmatched junction bases: 5. From germline, CDR1 is ENHRY and CDR2 SYGVKD. The CDR3 length is 14 residues. The CDR3 loop is CAISSGTENTEAFF. In DNA, the CDR3 is TGTGCCATCAGCTCCGGGACAGAGAACACTGAAGCTTTCTTT.

The chain has TRBV6-2 or TRBV6-3 and TRBJ2-5; 10 nucleotides match TRBD1. Germline CDR1 reads MNHEY; CDR2 reads SVGEGT. The CDR3 is made up of 17 amino acids. The trim removed 2 bases at V and 5 bases at J, leaving 11 bases unmatched. The CDR3 nucleotides are TGTGCCAGCAGTTACGAAGTCGGACAGGGGGAGAGGGAGACCCAGTACTTC. This codes for CASSYEVGQGERETQYF.

The chain couples TRBV6-5 to TRBJ1-2, with no clear D. This CDR3 has 14 amino acids. In germline, CDR1 is MNHEY, CDR2 SVGAGI. V was trimmed by 7 bases and J by 8 bases, leaving 20 bases between them. For the CDR3, the DNA is TGTGCCAGCACCGATTCTCCGGGTGGAGAAGGCTACACCTTC. Its protein is CASTDSPGGEGYTF.

In this sample, this clone turned up once. This chain joins TRBV11-1 and TRBJ2-3; TRBD1 might be the D (5 bases). This CDR3 is built from 14 residues. V dropped 1 base and J dropped 6 bases, with 11 bases sitting between them. Germline V gene lookup returns CDR1 SGHAT and CDR2 FQDESV (reference sequence). This chain's CDR3 is CASSLGRVVDTQYF. The CDR3, as DNA: TGTGCCAGCAGCTTAGGCAGGGTGGTTGATACGCAGTATTTT.

In this sample, this clone turned up once. The CDR3 nucleotides are TGTGCCAGCAGTTTACCCCCCCCGGGGTATTATGGCTACACCTTC. Amino acids: CASSLPPPGYYGYTF. This chain connects TRBV28 to TRBJ1-2, with D uncertain. Germline V gene sequence: CDR1 MDHEN, CDR2 SYDVKM. V shed 2 bases and J shed 5 bases, with 15 bases lying between them. The CDR3 runs to 15 residues.

This sequence joins TRBV4-3 and TRBJ1-4; 10 nucleotides match TRBD1. Trimming took 4 bases from V and 8 from J; bases not matched to a gene: 4. CDR1 LGHNA and CDR2 YSLEER come from the germline V gene. CDR3 length equals 14 residues. The CDR3 DNA reads TGCGCCAGCAGCCCGGACAGGGGGTTGGAAAAACTGTTTTTT. Its protein product is CASSPDRGLEKLFF.

The chain combines TRBV27 with TRBJ1-3; D may be TRBD1 (6 bases). This CDR3 has 15 amino acids. Between the trimmed V and J ends, which lost 5 bases and 0 bases, there was a span of 11 bases. The germline CDR1 and CDR2 sequences are MNHEY and SMNVEV (reference sequence). The CDR3 reads CASSRDRSSGNTIYF. The CDR3, as DNA: TGTGCCAGCAGTAGAGACAGGAGCTCTGGAAACACCATATATTTT.

The V and J genes are TRBV7-9 and TRBJ1-6; D uncertain. This CDR3 has 14 residues. Trimming shortened V by 2 bases and J by 10 bases, and 12 bases separated the two germline ends. Germline CDR1 reads SEHNR; CDR2 reads FQNEAQ (reference sequence). The CDR3, as DNA: TGTGCCAGCAGCTTATTAGGAGTTTACTCACCCCTCCACTTT. Translated: CASSLLGVYSPLHF.

This clone was observed a single time. The chain joins TRBV6-2 or TRBV6-3 to TRBJ2-5; D gene uncertain. Deletions cut 0 bases from V and 4 bases from J, with 3 bases between. Germline values: CDR1 MNHEY, CDR2 SVGEGT. CDR3 length: 12 amino acids. The DNA of the CDR3 is TGTGCCAGCAGTTACTCGAGAGAGACCCAGTACTTC. Protein sequence: CASSYSRETQYF.

V is TRBV19 and J is TRBJ1-2; 7 nucleotides line up with TRBD1. The CDR3 consists of 14 residues. CDR1 is LNHDA and CDR2 is SQIVND in the germline V gene (reference sequence). Trimming removed 5 bases from V and 3 bases from J; junction bases left unmatched: 6. In DNA form, the CDR3 reads TGTGCCAGTAGTCCTCGCGACAGGGACTATGGCTACACCTTC. It translates to CASSPRDRDYGYTF. The variable domain in full, completed from reference TRBV19 and TRBJ1-2, reads DGGITQSPKYLFRKEGQNVTLSCEQNLNHDAMYWYRQDPGQGLRLIYYSQIVNDFQKGDIAEGYSVSREKKESFPLTVTSAQKNPTAFYLCASSPRDRDYGYTFGSGTRLTVV.